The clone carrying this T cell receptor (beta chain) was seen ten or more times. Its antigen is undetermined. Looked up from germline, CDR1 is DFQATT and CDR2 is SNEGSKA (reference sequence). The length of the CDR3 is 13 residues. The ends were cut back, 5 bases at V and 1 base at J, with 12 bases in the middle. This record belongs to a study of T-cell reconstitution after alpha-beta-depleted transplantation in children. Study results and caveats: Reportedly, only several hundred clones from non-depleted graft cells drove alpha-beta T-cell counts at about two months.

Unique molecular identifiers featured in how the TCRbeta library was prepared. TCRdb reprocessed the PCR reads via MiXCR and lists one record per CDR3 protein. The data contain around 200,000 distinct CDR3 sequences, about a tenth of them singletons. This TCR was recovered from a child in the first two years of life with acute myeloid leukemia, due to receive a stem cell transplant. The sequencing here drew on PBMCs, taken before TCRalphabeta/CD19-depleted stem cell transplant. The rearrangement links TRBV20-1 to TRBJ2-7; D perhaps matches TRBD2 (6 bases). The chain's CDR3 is CSAPTGDSYEQYF. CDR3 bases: TGCAGTGCTCCTACGGGAGATTCCTACGAGCAGTACTTC.